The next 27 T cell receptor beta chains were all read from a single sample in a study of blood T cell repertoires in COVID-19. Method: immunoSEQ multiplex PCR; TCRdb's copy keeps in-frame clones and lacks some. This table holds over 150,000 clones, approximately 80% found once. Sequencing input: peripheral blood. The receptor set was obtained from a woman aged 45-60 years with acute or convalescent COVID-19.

The CDR3 DNA follows: TGTGCCAGCAGCCACTCTCCGGGGTACGAGCAGTACTTC. Translated, it gives CASSHSPGYEQYF. The rearrangement uses TRBV5-4 and TRBJ2-7; weak D call: TRBD2 (5 bases). Germline values: CDR1 SGHNT, CDR2 YYREEE (reference sequence). Trimming took off 4 bases at V and 4 bases at J, with 12 bases between the two ends. CDR3 size: 13 residues.

The CDR3 loop is CASIQSGTNSPLHF. The CDR3 DNA reads TGTGCCAGCATCCAGTCCGGGACAAATTCACCCCTCCACTTT. The chain employs TRBV7-8 and TRBJ1-6, with D possibly matching TRBD1 (6 bases). Germline V gene data show CDR1 as SGHVS and CDR2 as FQNEAQ. The V gene lost 7 bases and the J gene lost 7 bases, with 14 bases spanning the gap. This CDR3 is built from 14 residues. Drawing the rest from reference TRBV7-8 and TRBJ1-6, the complete variable domain is GAGVSQSPRYKVAKRGQDVALRCDPISGHVSLFWYQQALGQGPEFLTYFQNEAQLDKSGLPSDRFFAERPEGSVSTLKIQRTQQEDSAVYLCASIQSGTNSPLHFGNGTRLTVT.

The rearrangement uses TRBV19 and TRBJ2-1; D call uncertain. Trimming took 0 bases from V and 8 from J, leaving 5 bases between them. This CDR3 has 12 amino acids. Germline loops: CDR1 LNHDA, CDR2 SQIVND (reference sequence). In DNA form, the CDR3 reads TGTGCCAGTAGTATAGATCGGGATGAGCAGTTCTTC. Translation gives CASSIDRDEQFF.

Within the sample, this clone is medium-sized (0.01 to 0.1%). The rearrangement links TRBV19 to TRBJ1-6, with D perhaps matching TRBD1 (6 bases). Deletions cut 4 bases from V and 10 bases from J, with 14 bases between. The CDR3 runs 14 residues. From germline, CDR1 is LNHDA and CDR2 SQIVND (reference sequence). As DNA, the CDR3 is TGTGCCAGTAGTACACCGGACAGTCGGTCACCCCTCCACTTT. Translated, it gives CASSTPDSRSPLHF.

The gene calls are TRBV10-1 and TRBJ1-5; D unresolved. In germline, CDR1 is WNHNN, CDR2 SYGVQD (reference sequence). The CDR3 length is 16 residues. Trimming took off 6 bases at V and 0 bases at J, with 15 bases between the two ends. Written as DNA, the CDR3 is TGCGCCAGCAGGGAAAGCGGACTGATTAGCAATCAGCCCCAGCATTTT. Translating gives CASRESGLISNQPQHF.

Here the CDR3 DNA reads TGCGCCAGCAGCCGAGACAGGGGTCTGATCACAGATACGCAGTATTTT. Its protein product is CASSRDRGLITDTQYF. The V and J genes are TRBV5-1 and TRBJ2-3; 8 bases align to TRBD1. Unmatched junction bases numbered 9, after V lost 4 bases and J lost 2 bases. The CDR3 is 16 residues long. CDR1 is SGHRS and CDR2 is YFSETQ in the germline V gene. Drawing the rest from reference TRBV5-1 and TRBJ2-3, the complete variable domain is KAGVTQTPRYLIKTRGQQVTLSCSPISGHRSVSWYQQTPGQGLQFLFEYFSETQRNKGNFPGRFSGRQFSNSRSEMNVSTLELGDSALYLCASSRDRGLITDTQYFGPGTRLTVL.

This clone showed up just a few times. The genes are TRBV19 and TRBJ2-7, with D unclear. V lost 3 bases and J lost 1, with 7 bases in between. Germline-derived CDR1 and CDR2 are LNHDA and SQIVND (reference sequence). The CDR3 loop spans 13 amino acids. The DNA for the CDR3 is TGTGCCAGTAGTATCGCGTCGTCCTACGAGCAGTACTTC. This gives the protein CASSIASSYEQYF.

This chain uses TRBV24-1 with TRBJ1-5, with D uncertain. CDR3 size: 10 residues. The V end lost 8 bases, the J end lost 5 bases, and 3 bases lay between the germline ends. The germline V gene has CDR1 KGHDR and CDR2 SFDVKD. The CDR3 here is CATIDQPQHF. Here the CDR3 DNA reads TGTGCCACCATCGATCAGCCCCAGCATTTT.

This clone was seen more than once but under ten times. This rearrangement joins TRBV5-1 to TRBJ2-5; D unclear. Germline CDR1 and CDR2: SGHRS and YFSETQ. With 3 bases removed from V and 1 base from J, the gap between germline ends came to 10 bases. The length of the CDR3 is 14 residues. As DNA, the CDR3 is TGCGCCAGCAGCTACCAGGCGTTCCAAGAGACCCAGTACTTC. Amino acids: CASSYQAFQETQYF.

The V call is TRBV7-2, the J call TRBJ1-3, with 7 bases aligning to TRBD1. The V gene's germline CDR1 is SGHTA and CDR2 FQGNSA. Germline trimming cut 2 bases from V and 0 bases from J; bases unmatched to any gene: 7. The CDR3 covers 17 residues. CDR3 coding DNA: TGTGCCAGCAGCTTACGGACAGGCAAGCACTCTGGAAACACCATATATTTT. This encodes CASSLRTGKHSGNTIYF. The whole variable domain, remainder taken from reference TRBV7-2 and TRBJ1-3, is GAGVSQSPSNKVTEKGKDVELRCDPISGHTALYWYRQSLGQGLEFLIYFQGNSAPDKSGLPSDRFSAERTGGSVSTLTIQRTQQEDSAVYLCASSLRTGKHSGNTIYFGEGSWLTVV.

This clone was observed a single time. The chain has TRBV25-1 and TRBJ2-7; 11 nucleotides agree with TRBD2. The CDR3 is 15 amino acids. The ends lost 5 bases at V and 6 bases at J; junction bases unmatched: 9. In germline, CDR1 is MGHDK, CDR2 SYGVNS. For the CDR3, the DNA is TGTGCCAGCAGTAAAAGACTAGCGGGGCTCTTCGAGCAGTACTTC. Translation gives CASSKRLAGLFEQYF.

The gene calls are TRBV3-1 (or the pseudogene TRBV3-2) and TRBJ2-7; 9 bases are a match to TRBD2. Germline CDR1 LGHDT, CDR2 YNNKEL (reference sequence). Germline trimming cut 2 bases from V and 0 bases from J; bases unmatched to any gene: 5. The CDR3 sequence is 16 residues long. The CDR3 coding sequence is TGTGCCAGCAGCCAATACTCTAGCGGGACCTCCTACGAGCAGTACTTC. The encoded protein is CASSQYSSGTSYEQYF.

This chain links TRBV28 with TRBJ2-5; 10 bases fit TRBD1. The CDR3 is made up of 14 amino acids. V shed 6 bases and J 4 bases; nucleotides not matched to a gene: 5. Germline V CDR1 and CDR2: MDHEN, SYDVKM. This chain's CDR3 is CASRPTGGGETQYF. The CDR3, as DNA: TGTGCCAGCAGGCCGACAGGGGGCGGAGAGACCCAGTACTTC. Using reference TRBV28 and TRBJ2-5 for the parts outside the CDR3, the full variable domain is DVKVTQSSRYLVKRTGEKVFLECVQDMDHENMFWYRQDPGLGLRLIYFSYDVKMKEKGDIPEGYSVSREKKERFSLILESASTNQTSMYLCASRPTGGGETQYFGPGTRLLVL.

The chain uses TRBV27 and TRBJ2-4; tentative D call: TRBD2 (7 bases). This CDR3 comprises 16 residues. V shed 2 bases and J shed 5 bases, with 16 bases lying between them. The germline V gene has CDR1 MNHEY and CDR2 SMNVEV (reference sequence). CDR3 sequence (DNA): TGTGCCAGCAGTTTAGTCGGTTCGGGGGGCCAAAACATTCAGTACTTC. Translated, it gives CASSLVGSGGQNIQYF.

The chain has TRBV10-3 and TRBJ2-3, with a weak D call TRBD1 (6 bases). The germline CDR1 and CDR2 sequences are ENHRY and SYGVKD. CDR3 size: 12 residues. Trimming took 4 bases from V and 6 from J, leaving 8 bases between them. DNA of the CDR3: TGTGCCATCAGTGTTACAGGGGATACGCAGTATTTT. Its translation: CAISVTGDTQYF.

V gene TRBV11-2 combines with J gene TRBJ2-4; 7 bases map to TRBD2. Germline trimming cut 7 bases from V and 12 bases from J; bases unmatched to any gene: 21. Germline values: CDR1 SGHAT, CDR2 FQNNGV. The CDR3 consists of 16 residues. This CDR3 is CASNIGSAGSGGPQYF. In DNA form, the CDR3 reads TGTGCCAGCAACATAGGGAGTGCTGGGTCGGGGGGACCTCAGTACTTC.

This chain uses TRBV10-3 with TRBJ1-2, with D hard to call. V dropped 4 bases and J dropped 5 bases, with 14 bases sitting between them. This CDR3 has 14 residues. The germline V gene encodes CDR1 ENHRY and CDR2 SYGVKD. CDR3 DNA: TGTGCCATCAGTGCTGAGGCCGGGGATTATGGCTACACCTTC. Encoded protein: CAISAEAGDYGYTF.

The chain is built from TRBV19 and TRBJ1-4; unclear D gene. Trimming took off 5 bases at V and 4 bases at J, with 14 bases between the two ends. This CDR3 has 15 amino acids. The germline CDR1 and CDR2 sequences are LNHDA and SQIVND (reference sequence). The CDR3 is CASSSRQALNEKLFF. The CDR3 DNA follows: TGTGCCAGTAGTTCGAGGCAAGCACTTAATGAAAAACTGTTTTTT.

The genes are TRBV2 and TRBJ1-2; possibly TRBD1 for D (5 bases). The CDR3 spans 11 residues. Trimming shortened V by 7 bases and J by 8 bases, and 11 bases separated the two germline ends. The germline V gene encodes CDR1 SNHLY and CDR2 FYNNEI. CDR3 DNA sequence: TGTGCCAGCAAGGGGTCTTACGGCTACACCTTC. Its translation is CASKGSYGYTF.

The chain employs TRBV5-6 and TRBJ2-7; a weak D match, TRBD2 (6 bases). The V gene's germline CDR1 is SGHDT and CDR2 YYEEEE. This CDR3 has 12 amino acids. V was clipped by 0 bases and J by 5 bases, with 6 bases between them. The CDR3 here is CASSLASDEQYF. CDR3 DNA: TGTGCCAGCAGCTTGGCTAGCGACGAGCAGTACTTC.

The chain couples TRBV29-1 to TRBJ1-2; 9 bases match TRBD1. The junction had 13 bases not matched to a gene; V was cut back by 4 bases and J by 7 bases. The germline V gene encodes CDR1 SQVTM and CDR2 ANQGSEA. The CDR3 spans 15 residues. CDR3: CSVAYLTGGRGGYTF. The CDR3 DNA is TGCAGCGTTGCCTATTTAACAGGGGGCCGGGGTGGCTACACCTTC.

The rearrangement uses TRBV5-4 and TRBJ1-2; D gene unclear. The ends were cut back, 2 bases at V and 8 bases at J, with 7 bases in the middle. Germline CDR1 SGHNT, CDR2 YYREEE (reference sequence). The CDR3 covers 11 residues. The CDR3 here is CASSFLRGYTF. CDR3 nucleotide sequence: TGTGCCAGCAGCTTTTTGAGGGGCTACACCTTC.

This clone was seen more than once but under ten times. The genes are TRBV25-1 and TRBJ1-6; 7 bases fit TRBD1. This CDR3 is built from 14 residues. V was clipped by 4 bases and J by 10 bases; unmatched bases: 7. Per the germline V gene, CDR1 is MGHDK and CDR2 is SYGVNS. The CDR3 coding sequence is TGTGCCAGCAGTGCCACAGGGGTGGGATCACCCCTCCACTTT. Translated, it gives CASSATGVGSPLHF.

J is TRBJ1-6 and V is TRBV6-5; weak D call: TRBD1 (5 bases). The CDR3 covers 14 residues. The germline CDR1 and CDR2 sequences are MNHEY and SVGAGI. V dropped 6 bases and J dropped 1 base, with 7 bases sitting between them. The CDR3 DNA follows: TGTGCCAGCAGGGGGGGGTCCTATAATTCACCCCTCCACTTT. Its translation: CASRGGSYNSPLHF.

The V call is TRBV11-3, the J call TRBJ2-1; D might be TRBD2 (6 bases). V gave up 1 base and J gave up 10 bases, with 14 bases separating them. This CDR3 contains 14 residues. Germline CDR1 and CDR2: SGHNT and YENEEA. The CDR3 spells CASSLGGTLGEQFF. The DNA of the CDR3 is TGTGCCAGCAGCTTAGGGGGGACTTTGGGAGAGCAGTTCTTC.

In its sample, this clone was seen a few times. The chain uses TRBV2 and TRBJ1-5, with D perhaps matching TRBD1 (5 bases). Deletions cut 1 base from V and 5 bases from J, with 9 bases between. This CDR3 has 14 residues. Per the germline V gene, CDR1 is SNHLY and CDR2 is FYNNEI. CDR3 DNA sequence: TGTGCCAGCAGTGAAGGCCAGGGCTATCAGCCCCAGCATTTT. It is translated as CASSEGQGYQPQHF.

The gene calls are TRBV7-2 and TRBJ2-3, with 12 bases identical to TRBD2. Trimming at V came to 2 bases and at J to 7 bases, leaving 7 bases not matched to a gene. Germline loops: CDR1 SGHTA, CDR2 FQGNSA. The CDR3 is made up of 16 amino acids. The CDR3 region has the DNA TGTGCCAGCAGCTTAAGACTAGCGGGAGAGGGGAATACGCAGTATTTT. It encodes CASSLRLAGEGNTQYF.